A single sample is the source of the 9 T cell receptor beta chains below, sequenced in a study of OX40 agonist ivuxolimab in advanced cancers. Sequencing was performed with immunoSEQ multiplex PCR; in TCRdb, only in-frame clones are kept and a portion is missing. The sample consists of 50,000 to 65,000 clones, around 90% of them appearing once. This material consisted of CD4+ or CD8+ T cells sorted from blood, taken in a trial of the OX40 agonist ivuxolimab. These TCRs come from an adult with an advanced solid tumor such as melanoma, head and neck, liver or kidney cancer.

V and J are TRBV4-1 and TRBJ2-7, with D possibly being TRBD2 (6 bases). Germline CDR1 and CDR2: MGHRA and YSYEKL. The CDR3 spans 13 residues. Trimming left V 4 bases short and J 6 bases short, with 13 bases between. The CDR3 here is CASSPNRGFEQYF. CDR3 sequence (DNA): TGCGCCAGCAGCCCGAATCGGGGGTTCGAGCAGTACTTC.

This chain joins TRBV25-1 and TRBJ1-1, with D unclear. The V end lost 6 bases, the J end lost 7 bases, and 12 bases lay between the germline ends. Germline V gives CDR1 MGHDK, CDR2 SYGVNS. The CDR3 has 12 amino acids. The CDR3 reads CASSPAINEAFF. As DNA, the CDR3 is TGTGCCAGCAGCCCCGCAATAAATGAAGCTTTCTTT.

The chain employs TRBV6-7 and TRBJ2-7, with 7 bases that match TRBD2. TRBV6-7 is known as an ORF, though its function is uncertain. The CDR3 contains 16 residues. V shed 0 bases and J 4 bases; nucleotides not matched to a gene: 9. Here the CDR3 DNA reads TGTGCCAGCAGTTACTCAGGGCGGGAGCTCCGTTACGAGCAGTACTTC. This gives the protein CASSYSGRELRYEQYF.

V usage is TRBV28 and J usage is TRBJ2-7; a possible D gene is TRBD2 (5 bases). Germline assignment: CDR1 MDHEN and CDR2 SYDVKM. This CDR3 is built from 12 residues. The V gene lost 6 bases and the J gene lost 3 bases, with 9 bases spanning the gap. This chain's CDR3 is CASRSTSYEQYF. CDR3 nucleotides: TGTGCCAGCAGATCTACTAGCTACGAGCAGTACTTC.

This clone was counted only a few times. This rearrangement joins TRBV28 to TRBJ2-7; TRBD1 is a possible D gene (5 bases). There are 14 residues in the CDR3. CDR1 is MDHEN and CDR2 is SYDVKM in the germline V gene. The V end was cut by 4 bases, the J end by 11 bases, with 21 bases between. This chain's CDR3 is CASSSEQGFPTEYF. CDR3 nucleotides: TGTGCCAGCAGTTCGGAGCAGGGATTCCCAACTGAGTACTTC.

This chain uses TRBV6-1 with TRBJ2-7; D remains ambiguous. Germline V gene lookup returns CDR1 MNHNS and CDR2 SASEGT. V lost 6 bases and J 0 bases, leaving 15 bases between the germline ends. The CDR3 has 15 residues. CDR3 bases: TGTGCCAGCAGCGCCCTTCCGAGTAGCTCCTACGAGCAGTACTTC. It specifies CASSALPSSSYEQYF.

The chain is built from TRBV27 and TRBJ2-1, with D perhaps TRBD1 or TRBD2 (5 bases each). This CDR3 comprises 14 residues. V shed 3 bases and J shed 5 bases, with 11 bases lying between them. Germline CDR1 MNHEY, CDR2 SMNVEV (reference sequence). Here the CDR3 reads CASSFGGRHNEQFF. The CDR3 DNA sequence: TGTGCCAGCAGTTTTGGGGGACGTCACAATGAGCAGTTCTTC.

The CDR3, as DNA: TGTGCCAGCAGACCCGACATTTACAATGAGCAGTTCTTC. Amino acids: CASRPDIYNEQFF. The chain employs TRBV6-5 and TRBJ2-1; D not certain. Germline CDR1 MNHEY, CDR2 SVGAGI. The CDR3 has 13 residues. V was pared by 6 bases and J by 4 bases, with 10 bases between.

This chain joins TRBV28 and TRBJ1-5; D is uncertain. Per the germline V gene, CDR1 is MDHEN and CDR2 is SYDVKM. V was pared by 4 bases and J by 10 bases, with 8 bases between. The CDR3 sequence is 11 residues long. The CDR3 region is CASSSTPPQHF. The CDR3 DNA reads as TGTGCCAGCAGTTCAACCCCTCCCCAGCATTTT. Looking up the rest from reference TRBV28 and TRBJ1-5 gives the full variable domain: DVKVTQSSRYLVKRTGEKVFLECVQDMDHENMFWYRQDPGLGLRLIYFSYDVKMKEKGDIPEGYSVSREKKERFSLILESASTNQTSMYLCASSSTPPQHFGDGTRLSIL.